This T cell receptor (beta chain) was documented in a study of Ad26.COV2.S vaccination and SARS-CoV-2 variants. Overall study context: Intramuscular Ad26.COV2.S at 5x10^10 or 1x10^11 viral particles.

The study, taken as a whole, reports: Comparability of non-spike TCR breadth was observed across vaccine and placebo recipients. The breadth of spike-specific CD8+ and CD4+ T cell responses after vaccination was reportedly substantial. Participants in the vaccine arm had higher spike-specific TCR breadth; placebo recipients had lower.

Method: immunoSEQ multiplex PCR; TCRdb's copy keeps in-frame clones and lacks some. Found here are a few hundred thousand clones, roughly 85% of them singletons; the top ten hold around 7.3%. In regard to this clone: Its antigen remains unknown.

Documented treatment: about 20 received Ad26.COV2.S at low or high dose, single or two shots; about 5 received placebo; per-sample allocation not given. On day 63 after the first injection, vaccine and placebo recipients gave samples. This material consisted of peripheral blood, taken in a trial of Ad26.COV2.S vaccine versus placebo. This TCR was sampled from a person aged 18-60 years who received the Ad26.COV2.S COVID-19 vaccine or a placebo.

CDR3 amino acids: CASSEPGLGKNIQYF. Written as DNA, the CDR3 is TGTGCCAGCAGCGAACCGGGACTCGGCAAAAACATTCAGTACTTC. The chain uses TRBV2 and TRBJ2-4, with a possible D match to TRBD2 (6 bases). V lost 6 bases to trimming and J lost 3 bases, with 15 bases between them. Germline V gives CDR1 SNHLY, CDR2 FYNNEI. This CDR3 has 15 amino acids.